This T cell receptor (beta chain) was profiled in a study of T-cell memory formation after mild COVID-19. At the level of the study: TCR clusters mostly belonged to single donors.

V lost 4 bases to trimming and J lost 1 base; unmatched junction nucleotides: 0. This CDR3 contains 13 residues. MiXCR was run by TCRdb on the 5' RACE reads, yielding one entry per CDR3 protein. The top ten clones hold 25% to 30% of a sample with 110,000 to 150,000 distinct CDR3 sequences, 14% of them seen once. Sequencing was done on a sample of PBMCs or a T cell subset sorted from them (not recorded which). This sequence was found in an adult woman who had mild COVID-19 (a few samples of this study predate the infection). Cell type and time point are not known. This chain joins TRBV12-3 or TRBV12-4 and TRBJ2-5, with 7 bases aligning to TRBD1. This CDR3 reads CASSWDSQETQYF. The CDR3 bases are TGTGCCAGCAGTTGGGACAGCCAAGAGACCCAGTACTTC.